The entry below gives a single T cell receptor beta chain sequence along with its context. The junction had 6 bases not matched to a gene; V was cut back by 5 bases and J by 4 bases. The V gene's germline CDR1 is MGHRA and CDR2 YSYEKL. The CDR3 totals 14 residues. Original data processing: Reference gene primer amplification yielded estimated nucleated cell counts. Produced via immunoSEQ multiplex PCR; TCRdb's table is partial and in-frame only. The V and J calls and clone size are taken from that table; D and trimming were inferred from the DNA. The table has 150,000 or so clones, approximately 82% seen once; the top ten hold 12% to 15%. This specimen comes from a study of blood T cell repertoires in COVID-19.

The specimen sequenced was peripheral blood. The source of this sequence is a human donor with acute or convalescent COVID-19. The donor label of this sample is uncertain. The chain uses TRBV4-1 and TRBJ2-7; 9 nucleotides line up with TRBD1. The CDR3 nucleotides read TGCGCCAGCAGCGGGGACAGGGAGGGGTACGAGCAGTACTTC. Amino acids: CASSGDREGYEQYF.